Below are 30 T cell receptor beta chains sequenced from a single sample in a study of blood T cell repertoires in COVID-19. The method was immunoSEQ multiplex PCR; TCRdb's version includes in-frame clones alone and lacks a portion of them. The table records 110,000 to 150,000 clones, around 89% of them present only once. The sample was peripheral blood. Receptor source: a man aged 60-69 years with active or convalescent COVID-19.

The chain joins TRBV10-2 to TRBJ1-3, with D perhaps TRBD1 (6 bases). The germline V gene has CDR1 WSHSY and CDR2 SAAADI. The ends were cut back, 3 bases at V and 3 bases at J, with 12 bases in the middle. The CDR3 extends over 15 amino acids. The CDR3 loop is CASSDRTANGNTIYF. The CDR3 DNA reads as TGCGCCAGCAGTGACCGGACAGCGAATGGAAACACCATATATTTT.

This chain joins TRBV12-3 or TRBV12-4 and TRBJ2-3; D is uncertain. The CDR3 is made up of 13 amino acids. With 8 bases removed from V and 1 base from J, the gap between germline ends came to 10 bases. CDR3 bases: TGTGCCAGCTTGCTGGGCCGCACAGATACGCAGTATTTT. Translation gives CASLLGRTDTQYF.

V is TRBV24-1 and J is TRBJ2-2; 8 bases are a match to TRBD2. Germline V gene sequence: CDR1 KGHDR, CDR2 SFDVKD. The CDR3 length is 13 residues. The trim removed 3 bases at V and 7 bases at J, leaving 0 bases unmatched. This CDR3 reads CATSDGTSGELFF. As DNA, the CDR3 is TGTGCCACCAGTGATGGGACTAGCGGGGAGCTGTTTTTT.

The table lists this clone with a count of one. The V and J genes are TRBV6-5 and TRBJ1-1; TRBD1 matches at 9 bases. The germline V gene encodes CDR1 MNHEY and CDR2 SVGAGI. The CDR3 contains 16 residues. The junction had 6 bases not matched to a gene; V was cut back by 0 bases and J by 4 bases. CDR3 nucleotide sequence: TGTGCCAGCAGTTACTCGACCTTGGACAGGGGCACTGAAGCTTTCTTT. Protein sequence: CASSYSTLDRGTEAFF.

CDR3 coding DNA: TGTGCCAGCTCACCTATATACAGGGGGCAAGGTGAAAAACTGTTTTTT. Amino acids: CASSPIYRGQGEKLFF. V and J are TRBV18 and TRBJ1-4, with TRBD1 matching over 9 bases. V shed 3 bases and J 7 bases; nucleotides not matched to a gene: 9. Looked up from germline, CDR1 is KGHSH and CDR2 is LQKENI. This CDR3 has 16 amino acids.

V gene TRBV11-3 combines with J gene TRBJ2-1, with a possible D match to TRBD2 (6 bases). Trimming pared 4 bases from V and 4 bases from J, leaving 8 bases between. CDR3 size: 13 residues. The germline V gene has CDR1 SGHNT and CDR2 YENEEA. CDR3 in DNA: TGTGCCAGCAGCTCGGGAGAATACAATGAGCAGTTCTTC. Translated, it gives CASSSGEYNEQFF.

This chain connects TRBV6-5 to TRBJ1-6; 7 bases are shared with TRBD1. The CDR3 extends over 14 amino acids. The trim removed 6 bases at V and 7 bases at J, leaving 6 bases unmatched. The germline V gene has CDR1 MNHEY and CDR2 SVGAGI. CDR3 sequence (DNA): TGTGCCAGCAGACGACAGGGCCTCAATTCACCCCTCCACTTT. Translated: CASRRQGLNSPLHF.

CDR3 region: CASSLGQGRADTQYF. The CDR3 bases are TGCGCCAGCAGCCTGGGACAGGGTCGAGCAGATACGCAGTATTTT. This rearrangement joins TRBV5-1 to TRBJ2-3; 9 bases map to TRBD1. The CDR3 runs to 15 residues. Germline V gives CDR1 SGHRS, CDR2 YFSETQ. V lost 4 bases to trimming and J lost 4 bases; unmatched junction nucleotides: 7.

This rearrangement joins TRBV7-9 to TRBJ2-4; TRBD1 might be the D (6 bases). The CDR3 spans 17 residues. The V end lost 4 bases, the J end lost 0 bases, and 16 bases lay between the germline ends. From germline, CDR1 is SEHNR and CDR2 FQNEAQ (reference sequence). In nucleotides, the CDR3 is TGTGCCAGCAGCTCAGGGGCCACAACAGGAGCCAAAAACATTCAGTACTTC. Translation: CASSSGATTGAKNIQYF.

V usage is TRBV28 and J usage is TRBJ1-2; no firm D call. This CDR3 spans 13 amino acids. Germline-derived CDR1 and CDR2 are MDHEN and SYDVKM. The germline V and J ends were trimmed by 6 bases and 8 bases, with 16 bases remaining between them. CDR3: CASSLRSPRGYTF. The CDR3 DNA sequence: TGTGCCAGCAGCCTACGTTCCCCTAGGGGCTACACCTTC.

This clone was counted a single time. The rearrangement joins TRBV5-5 to TRBJ2-7; 7 bases agree with TRBD2. From germline, CDR1 is SGHKS and CDR2 YYEKEE (reference sequence). The CDR3 covers 13 residues. CDR3 DNA sequence: TGTGCTTCACTTTTGGGAGGGGAGGACGAGCAGTACTTC. It encodes CASLLGGEDEQYF.

V is TRBV4-3 and J is TRBJ1-1; 8 bases line up with TRBD1. The germline V gene has CDR1 LGHNA and CDR2 YSLEER. Unmatched junction bases numbered 9, after V lost 6 bases and J lost 6 bases. The CDR3 length is 14 residues. The CDR3 sequence is CASSPTDRVPEAFF. CDR3 DNA sequence: TGCGCCAGCAGTCCAACGGACAGGGTCCCTGAAGCTTTCTTT.

The CDR3 sequence is CASSLVISGQNYGYTF. DNA for the CDR3: TGTGCCAGCAGCTTGGTGATATCGGGACAGAACTATGGCTACACCTTC. The chain couples TRBV5-5 to TRBJ1-2; 7 bases line up with TRBD1. CDR1 SGHKS and CDR2 YYEKEE come from the germline V gene (reference sequence). The CDR3 totals 16 residues. The ends lost 0 bases at V and 2 bases at J; junction bases unmatched: 7.

This chain uses TRBV19 with TRBJ2-2; perhaps TRBD2 as D (6 bases). V lost 5 bases and J lost 6, with 10 bases in between. CDR3 length: 13 residues. Germline assignment: CDR1 LNHDA and CDR2 SQIVND (reference sequence). The CDR3 reads CASSSQRAGELFF. The DNA for the CDR3 is TGTGCCAGTAGTTCACAGCGGGCCGGGGAGCTGTTTTTT.

This clone appeared a single time. The chain links TRBV7-9 to TRBJ2-5, with TRBD1 matching 10 bases. Germline CDR1 SEHNR, CDR2 FQNEAQ (reference sequence). J gave up 3 bases and V 5 bases, and 3 bases lay outside the gene matches. This CDR3 is built from 14 residues. The CDR3 DNA reads TGTGCCAGCAGCCCGGGGACAGGGGAAGAGACCCAGTACTTC. Amino acid sequence: CASSPGTGEETQYF.

The V gene is TRBV28, the J gene TRBJ1-4, with D possibly being TRBD1 (5 bases). V was cut by 8 bases and J by 4 bases, with 14 bases left in between. CDR1 and CDR2 (germline): MDHEN, SYDVKM. CDR3 length: 14 amino acids. The CDR3 nucleotides read TGTGCCAGCGGAGGGGACGGACTTAATGAAAAACTGTTTTTT. This translates into CASGGDGLNEKLFF.

This clone is a singleton in its sample. The chain uses TRBV7-2 and TRBJ2-3; 8 positions agree with TRBD2. The length of the CDR3 is 14 residues. Germline lookup yields CDR1 SGHTA and CDR2 FQGNSA. V trimming: 0 bases; J trimming: 4 bases; junction bases outside the gene matches: 0. The CDR3 spells CASSLAGGADTQYF. The CDR3, as DNA: TGTGCCAGCAGCTTAGCCGGGGGGGCAGATACGCAGTATTTT.

The rearrangement links TRBV10-2 to TRBJ1-5; D ambiguous. Germline lookup yields CDR1 WSHSY and CDR2 SAAADI. This CDR3 has 15 amino acids. Trimming stripped 10 bases from V and 3 bases from J, with 19 bases between. CDR3 sequence: CAIKFSQRANQPQHF. In DNA, the CDR3 is TGCGCCATCAAATTCTCGCAGAGGGCCAATCAGCCCCAGCATTTT.

CDR3 DNA sequence: TGTGCCAGTCTAGGGGGCGGGAGGGCCGTAGATACGCAGTATTTT. This codes for CASLGGGRAVDTQYF. The V gene is TRBV28, the J gene TRBJ2-3; 9 nucleotides align to TRBD2. The CDR3 runs to 15 residues. Trimming cost V 9 bases and J 5 bases; bases outside gene matches: 12. From germline, CDR1 is MDHEN and CDR2 SYDVKM.

The chain combines TRBV28 with TRBJ1-2; D is unclear. The germline V gene encodes CDR1 MDHEN and CDR2 SYDVKM. CDR3 size: 14 residues. Trimming took 2 bases from V and 1 from J, leaving 8 bases between them. For the CDR3, the DNA is TGTGCCAGCAGTTTAAACATACGTAACTATGGCTACACCTTC. Translating it yields CASSLNIRNYGYTF.

This chain links TRBV24-1 with TRBJ2-1; TRBD1 agrees at 10 bases. V was clipped by 5 bases and J by 8 bases; unmatched bases: 5. The CDR3 length is 14 residues. The germline V gene has CDR1 KGHDR and CDR2 SFDVKD. DNA for the CDR3: TGTGCCACCAGTGGGACAGGGGGTTCCGATGAGCAGTTCTTC. Amino acid sequence: CATSGTGGSDEQFF.

The rearrangement uses TRBV3-1 (or the pseudogene TRBV3-2) and TRBJ1-2, with a possible D match to TRBD1 (5 bases). The V end lost 7 bases, the J end lost 3 bases, and 15 bases lay between the germline ends. Per germline, CDR1 LGHDT and CDR2 YNNKEL (reference sequence). The CDR3 consists of 14 residues. CDR3 amino acids: CASTYQGRDYGYTF. CDR3 in DNA: TGTGCCAGCACATACCAAGGCAGGGACTATGGCTACACCTTC.

This clone showed up just a few times. The gene calls are TRBV28 and TRBJ1-2; 7 bases align to TRBD1. CDR1 MDHEN and CDR2 SYDVKM come from the germline V gene. The CDR3 sequence is 12 residues long. Trimming cost V 6 bases and J 4 bases; bases outside gene matches: 2. Written as DNA, the CDR3 is TGTGCCAGCAGCGGGACAGTCTATGGCTACACCTTC. It translates to CASSGTVYGYTF.

The chain couples TRBV7-9 to TRBJ2-6; 7 bases align to TRBD1. CDR3 length: 15 residues. After removal of 5 bases from V and 2 bases from J, the junction contained 3 bases not matched to a gene. Germline CDR1 reads SEHNR; CDR2 reads FQNEAQ (reference sequence). The DNA of the CDR3 is TGTGCCAGCAGCCGGGGACAGACTGGGGCCAACGTCCTGACTTTC. The encoded protein is CASSRGQTGANVLTF.

V gene TRBV7-9 combines with J gene TRBJ2-6, with a possible D match to TRBD2 (6 bases). Germline lookup yields CDR1 SEHNR and CDR2 FQNEAQ (reference sequence). The CDR3 spans 17 residues. V was pared by 5 bases and J by 0 bases, with 14 bases between. The DNA for the CDR3 is TGTGCCAGCAGCCCGGGGGACGACCGCTCTGGGGCCAACGTCCTGACTTTC. Translation gives CASSPGDDRSGANVLTF.

The gene calls are TRBV28 and TRBJ1-3, with D hard to call. The germline V gene has CDR1 MDHEN and CDR2 SYDVKM. The CDR3 has 16 residues. V lost 0 bases and J lost 0, with 9 bases in between. In DNA form, the CDR3 reads TGTGCCAGCAGTTTATGGGAAGGGAGCTCTGGAAACACCATATATTTT. As protein: CASSLWEGSSGNTIYF.

V is TRBV28 and J is TRBJ1-6; D not resolved. The CDR3 covers 14 residues. The ends were cut back, 2 bases at V and 5 bases at J, with 7 bases in the middle. CDR1 and CDR2 (germline): MDHEN, SYDVKM. DNA of the CDR3: TGTGCCAGCAGTTTAGGAGGTAATAATTCACCCCTCCACTTT. As protein: CASSLGGNNSPLHF.

The V and J genes are TRBV6-5 and TRBJ2-7, with a tentative D call TRBD1 (6 bases). The V end was cut by 4 bases, the J end by 4 bases, with 11 bases between. The CDR3 spans 13 residues. Germline V gives CDR1 MNHEY, CDR2 SVGAGI. CDR3 in amino acids: CASSSGQLYEQYF. CDR3 coding DNA: TGTGCCAGCAGTTCTGGACAGCTGTACGAGCAGTACTTC.

The CDR3 reads CASSSPDGGSYEQYF. The DNA of the CDR3 is TGCGCCAGCAGCTCCCCCGACGGGGGTTCCTACGAGCAGTACTTC. V usage is TRBV5-1 and J usage is TRBJ2-7, with a possible D match to TRBD2 (6 bases). V was trimmed by 3 bases and J by 1 base, leaving 14 bases between them. Per the germline V gene, CDR1 is SGHRS and CDR2 is YFSETQ. The CDR3 covers 15 residues.

The genes are TRBV30 and TRBJ2-3; a possible D gene is TRBD2 (5 bases). Per the germline V gene, CDR1 is GTSNPN and CDR2 is SVGIG (reference sequence). The V and J ends lost 4 bases and 1 base respectively, with 9 bases between them. CDR3 length equals 13 residues. The CDR3 loop reads CAWTAEGTDTQYF. As DNA, the CDR3 is TGTGCCTGGACTGCGGAGGGCACAGATACGCAGTATTTT.